The rows below give T cell receptor beta chains drawn from one sample of a study of identical twins. TCRdb recomputed calls from the 5' RACE reads with MiXCR, one row per CDR3 protein. The sample has roughly 500,000 distinct CDR3 sequences, 22% seen once. Separately, the same data were catalogued under a study of T cells expressing NK-cell markers.

The sample was CD4+ T cells sorted from blood. These receptors were taken from a woman aged 18-29 years in good health. CDR3s include the opening cysteine and the closing phenylalanine or tryptophan. D genes are given only for firm matches. Clone size is shown for a subset of rows, as once, few, many or a class of expanded clone.

j_call v_call d_call clone_size cdr3_aa cdr3_nt
TRBJ2-3 TRBV20-1 NA many CSAPLADTQYF TGCAGTGCCCCTCTAGCGGATACGCAGTATTTT
TRBJ2-3 TRBV20-1 NA few CSARGWGVTSTDTQYF TGCAGTGCTAGGGGGTGGGGGGTTACTAGCACAGATACGCAGTATTTT
TRBJ2-2 TRBV12-3/TRBV12-4 TRBD1 NA CASSSGTGVGTGELFF TGTGCCAGCAGCTCCGGGACAGGGGTTGGGACCGGGGAGCTGTTTTTT
TRBJ2-3 TRBV5-1 NA few CASSLGGTSTLDTQYF TGCGCCAGCAGCTTGGGCGGCACCTCTACTTTAGATACGCAGTATTTT
TRBJ1-5 TRBV10-3 NA NA CAISDEGSQPQHF TGTGCCATCAGTGACGAGGGTAGTCAGCCCCAGCATTTT
TRBJ1-1 TRBV7-2 TRBD1 few CASSQRQGNTEAFF TGTGCCAGCAGCCAGAGACAGGGGAACACTGAAGCTTTCTTT
TRBJ2-3 TRBV20-1 NA NA CSASPGYTQYF TGCAGTGCTAGTCCAGGGTATACGCAGTATTTT
TRBJ2-1 TRBV3-1 TRBD2 NA CASSHFGTSGGHYNEQFF TGTGCCAGCAGCCATTTTGGGACTAGCGGGGGGCACTACAATGAGCAGTTCTTC
TRBJ2-7 TRBV12-3/TRBV12-4 TRBD1 few CASSPRDRDYEQYF TGTGCCAGCAGTCCCCGGGACAGGGACTACGAGCAGTACTTC
TRBJ1-2 TRBV5-6 TRBD1 NA CASSFFGTAYGYTF TGTGCCAGCAGCTTCTTCGGGACAGCCTATGGCTACACCTTC
TRBJ1-5 TRBV20-1 NA NA CSARGTGRGNQPQHF TGCAGTGCTAGAGGAACAGGGAGAGGTAATCAGCCCCAGCATTTT
TRBJ2-1 TRBV24-1 NA many CATSDSLTTSSYNEQFF TGTGCCACCAGTGATTCCCTTACCACGAGCTCCTACAATGAGCAGTTCTTC
TRBJ1-4 TRBV20-1 NA few CSARAASEKLFF TGCAGTGCCCGGGCCGCCTCTGAAAAACTGTTTTTT
TRBJ2-3 TRBV29-1 TRBD1 NA CSVRQGSTDTQYF TGCAGCGTAAGACAGGGAAGCACAGATACGCAGTATTTT
TRBJ2-1 TRBV12-3/TRBV12-4 NA NA CASSYLAGTYYNEQFF TGTGCCAGCAGTTACCTTGCCGGGACTTACTACAATGAGCAGTTCTTC
TRBJ2-1 TRBV29-1 TRBD1 many CSAGQGWNEQFF TGCAGCGCCGGACAGGGATGGAATGAGCAGTTCTTC
TRBJ2-7 TRBV12-3/TRBV12-4 TRBD2 NA CASSRGGNEQYF TGTGCCAGCAGCCGCGGGGGGAACGAGCAGTACTTC
TRBJ2-1 TRBV5-1 TRBD1 few CASIQGENEQFF TGCGCCAGCATCCAGGGGGAAAATGAGCAGTTCTTC
TRBJ1-2 TRBV20-1 NA few CSAPGYGYTF TGCAGTGCTCCAGGGTATGGCTACACCTTC
TRBJ2-1 TRBV29-1 TRBD2 many CSVRTSGRGGEQFF TGCAGCGTCCGGACTAGCGGGAGGGGTGGTGAGCAGTTCTTC
TRBJ2-3 TRBV30 NA few CAWSIQRLTDTQYF TGTGCCTGGAGTATCCAGCGGCTCACAGATACGCAGTATTTT
TRBJ1-1 TRBV12-3/TRBV12-4 TRBD1 NA CASSLVPGQGLNTEAFF TGTGCCAGCAGTTTAGTCCCGGGACAGGGACTGAACACTGAAGCTTTCTTT
TRBJ2-3 TRBV11-2 TRBD1 few CASSFPTGGAGTDTQYF TGTGCCAGCAGCTTCCCAACAGGGGGCGCAGGGACAGATACGCAGTATTTT
TRBJ1-2 TRBV6-5 TRBD1 NA CATTYRGTHYGYTF TGTGCCACCACTTACAGGGGTACCCACTATGGCTACACCTTC
TRBJ2-1 TRBV20-1 NA few CSAQRSPRQFF TGCAGTGCTCAACGGAGTCCTCGGCAGTTCTTC
TRBJ1-5 TRBV20-1 NA NA CSVRRGTDQSIPQHF TGCAGTGTTCGGAGGGGAACAGACCAATCGATACCCCAGCATTTT
TRBJ2-7 TRBV7-2 TRBD1 few CASSLQTGATYEQYF TGTGCCAGCAGCCTCCAGACAGGGGCAACCTACGAGCAGTACTTC
TRBJ2-3 TRBV20-1 NA NA CSGGVTTDTQYF TGCAGTGGGGGGGTCACGACGGATACGCAGTATTTT
TRBJ1-1 TRBV12-3/TRBV12-4 NA few CASRGQTLNTEAFF TGTGCCAGCAGAGGCCAGACCCTGAACACTGAAGCTTTCTTT
TRBJ1-1 TRBV3-1 TRBD1 few CASSHSGTGNTEAFF TGTGCCAGCAGCCATTCCGGGACAGGGAACACTGAAGCTTTCTTT
TRBJ1-2 TRBV12-3/TRBV12-4 TRBD1 few CASSLFRGNYGYTF TGTGCCAGCAGTTTATTCAGGGGGAACTATGGCTACACCTTC
TRBJ2-1 TRBV20-1 TRBD2 few CSARDPPGLAGGTQFF TGCAGTGCTAGAGATCCCCCGGGACTAGCGGGAGGGACGCAGTTCTTC
TRBJ1-1 TRBV20-1 NA NA CSAKKQGGTEAFF TGCAGTGCTAAGAAACAGGGCGGCACTGAAGCTTTCTTT
TRBJ1-5 TRBV20-1 TRBD1 NA CSASRTGVSQPQHF TGCAGTGCTAGTCGAACAGGGGTCAGTCAGCCCCAGCATTTT
TRBJ2-7 TRBV7-9 TRBD1 NA CASSPIRDSAYEQYF TGTGCCAGCAGCCCGATCCGGGACAGCGCCTACGAGCAGTACTTC
TRBJ2-7 TRBV6-2/TRBV6-3 TRBD1 NA CASTPSDRVGDEQYF TGTGCCAGCACCCCGTCCGACAGGGTGGGCGACGAGCAGTACTTC
TRBJ1-1 TRBV9 NA NA CASSEGPRATEAFF TGTGCCAGCAGCGAAGGGCCTAGGGCCACTGAAGCTTTCTTT
TRBJ1-1 TRBV7-9 NA NA CASSLARGMNTEAFF TGTGCCAGCAGCTTAGCGAGGGGAATGAACACTGAAGCTTTCTTT
TRBJ2-1 TRBV12-3/TRBV12-4 TRBD2 many CASSFIDSSGDHEQFF TGTGCCAGCAGTTTTATCGATTCTAGCGGGGACCATGAGCAGTTCTTC
TRBJ2-1 TRBV5-1 TRBD2 NA CASSLGLADEGEQFF TGCGCCAGCAGCTTGGGGCTAGCGGACGAGGGGGAGCAGTTCTTC
TRBJ2-7 TRBV20-1 TRBD2 NA CSASSGYSYEQYF TGCAGTGCCTCTAGCGGGTACTCCTACGAGCAGTACTTC
TRBJ2-2 TRBV4-3 NA few CASSQGPKTGELFF TGCGCCAGCAGCCAAGGGCCCAAGACCGGGGAGCTGTTTTTT
TRBJ1-2 TRBV2 NA few CASSPGVGYTF TGTGCCAGCAGTCCCGGGGTAGGCTACACCTTC
TRBJ1-1 TRBV20-1 NA many CSATAHTEAFF TGCAGTGCTACGGCGCACACTGAAGCTTTCTTT
TRBJ1-2 TRBV6-6 NA NA CASSLGPAQTF TGTGCCAGCAGCCTGGGCCCAGCGCAAACCTTC
TRBJ1-2 TRBV27 TRBD1 few CASRSLTGYGYTF TGTGCCAGCAGATCACTGACAGGGTACGGCTACACCTTC
TRBJ1-2 TRBV2 NA NA CARQFANYGYTF TGTGCCAGACAGTTCGCTAACTATGGCTACACCTTC
TRBJ2-1 TRBV12-3/TRBV12-4 NA few CASSEGPDPYNEQFF TGTGCCAGCAGTGAAGGACCGGATCCTTACAATGAGCAGTTCTTC
TRBJ1-2 TRBV20-1 NA NA CSAREEGTYGYTF TGCAGTGCTAGAGAGGAGGGGACCTATGGCTACACCTTC
TRBJ1-1 TRBV11-3 NA few CASSLAPGGGTEAFF TGTGCCAGCAGCTTAGCACCTGGGGGAGGAACTGAAGCTTTCTTT
TRBJ1-5 TRBV2 NA few CASTQAVNQPQHF TGTGCCAGCACCCAGGCAGTCAATCAGCCCCAGCATTTT
TRBJ2-1 TRBV5-1 NA NA CASQQDWTYNEQFF TGCGCCAGCCAGCAGGACTGGACCTACAATGAGCAGTTCTTC
TRBJ2-1 TRBV20-1 TRBD2 NA CSARPLYTGGSTQVDEQFF TGCAGTGCTAGACCTCTCTACACGGGAGGCTCGACCCAGGTCGATGAGCAGTTCTTC
TRBJ1-6 TRBV20-1 NA few CSAVDGTYSPLHF TGCAGTGCCGTCGACGGAACCTATTCACCCCTCCACTTT
TRBJ1-1 TRBV7-9 NA few CASSLEWSTEAFF TGTGCCAGCAGCTTGGAATGGAGCACTGAAGCTTTCTTT
TRBJ2-7 TRBV10-3 NA NA CAIRAGGDEQYF TGTGCCATCAGGGCTGGGGGCGACGAGCAGTACTTC
TRBJ1-3 TRBV5-1 NA few CASSLGRPTSGNTIYF TGCGCCAGCAGCTTAGGACGGCCGACCTCTGGAAACACCATATATTTT
TRBJ2-1 TRBV6-1 TRBD2 once CASGGGRTYNEQFF TGTGCCAGCGGTGGCGGGAGAACCTACAATGAGCAGTTCTTC
TRBJ2-1 TRBV29-1 TRBD2 many CSTGTSGFSYNEQFF TGCAGCACGGGGACTAGCGGGTTCTCCTACAATGAGCAGTTCTTC
TRBJ2-5 TRBV14 NA few CASSQGIAAYQETQYF TGTGCCAGCAGCCAAGGGATAGCGGCGTACCAAGAGACCCAGTACTTC